This TCR beta chain came from a study of blood T cells in healthy people across ages. Total RNA was isolated from each sample in quantities of at least 5 micrograms. A J-beta primer mix and a sample-barcoded 5' primer were used in a second PCR of roughly 6 to 11 cycles. The study obtained at least 3 million CDR3-containing paired-end reads from every sample. TCRdb analysed the 5' RACE reads with MiXCR anew, one entry per CDR3 protein. The repertoire holds around 1.7 million distinct CDR3 sequences, with approximately 30% as singletons. V gave up 4 bases and J gave up 4 bases, with 14 bases separating them. The germline CDR1 and CDR2 sequences are SGHAT and FQDESV (reference sequence). This CDR3 contains 15 residues. This clonotype was observed a few times. Antigen specificity is unknown. Study-level points and caveats: Donor CMV status was unknown, possibly confounding expanded clonotype changes.

The sequence came from a woman in her twenties or thirties in good health. Sequencing was carried out using blood. This chain links TRBV11-1 with TRBJ2-1, with a possible D match to TRBD1 (6 bases). The CDR3 loop reads CASSSGTRAYNEQFF. CDR3 nucleotides: TGTGCCAGCAGCTCGGGGACACGGGCATACAATGAGCAGTTCTTC.